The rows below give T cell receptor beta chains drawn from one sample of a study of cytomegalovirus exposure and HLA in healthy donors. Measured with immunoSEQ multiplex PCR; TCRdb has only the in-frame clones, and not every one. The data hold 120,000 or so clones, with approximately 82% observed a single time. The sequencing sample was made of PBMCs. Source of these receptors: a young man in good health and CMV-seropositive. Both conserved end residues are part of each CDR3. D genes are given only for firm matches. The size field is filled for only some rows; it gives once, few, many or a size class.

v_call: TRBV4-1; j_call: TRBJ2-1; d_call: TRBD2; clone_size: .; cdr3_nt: TGCGCCAGCAGCCAGTTCTATAGCGGGAGCTCCTACAATGAGCAGTTCTTC; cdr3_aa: CASSQFYSGSSYNEQFF
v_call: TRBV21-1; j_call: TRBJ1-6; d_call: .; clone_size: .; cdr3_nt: TGTGCCAGCAGCAAAGATACTCACAGGGGGCTGAGTTATAATTCACCCCTCCACTTT; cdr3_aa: CASSKDTHRGLSYNSPLHF
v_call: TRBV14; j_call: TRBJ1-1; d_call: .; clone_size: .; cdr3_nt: TGTGCCAGCAGCCAAGGGGTTTGGCGGTCGAACACTGAAGCTTTCTTT; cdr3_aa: CASSQGVWRSNTEAFF
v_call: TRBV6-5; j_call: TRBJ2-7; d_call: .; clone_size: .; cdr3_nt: TGTGCCAGCAGTTTAGACCGGGACACCTCCTACGAGCAGTACTTC; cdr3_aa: CASSLDRDTSYEQYF
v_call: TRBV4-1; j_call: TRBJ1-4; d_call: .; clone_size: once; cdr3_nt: TGCGCCAGCAGCCAATCCGGTAGTGAAAAACTGTTTTTT; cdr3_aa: CASSQSGSEKLFF
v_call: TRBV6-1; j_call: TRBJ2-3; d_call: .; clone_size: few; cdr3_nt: TGTGCCAGCAGGGACAGAGATGTCACAGATACGCAGTATTTT; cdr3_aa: CASRDRDVTDTQYF
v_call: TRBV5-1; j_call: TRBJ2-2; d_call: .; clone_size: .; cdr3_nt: TGCGCCAGCAGCTCTAACACCGGGGAGCTGTTTTTT; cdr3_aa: CASSSNTGELFF
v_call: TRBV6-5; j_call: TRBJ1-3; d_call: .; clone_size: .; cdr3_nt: TGTGCCAGCAGTACCGGACAGCACTCTGGAAACACCATATATTTT; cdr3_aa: CASSTGQHSGNTIYF
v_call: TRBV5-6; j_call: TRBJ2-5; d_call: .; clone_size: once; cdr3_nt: TGTGCCAGCAGCTTGGAGGGGGGGGAAGAGACCCAGTACTTC; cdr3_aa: CASSLEGGEETQYF
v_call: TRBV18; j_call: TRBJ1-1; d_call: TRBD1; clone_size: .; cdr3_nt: TGTGCCAGCTCATCGGGACAGGGGACGAACACTGAAGCTTTCTTT; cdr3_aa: CASSSGQGTNTEAFF
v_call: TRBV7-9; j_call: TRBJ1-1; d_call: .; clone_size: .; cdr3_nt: TGTGCCAGCAGCTTCGACACTGAAGCTTTCTTT; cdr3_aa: CASSFDTEAFF
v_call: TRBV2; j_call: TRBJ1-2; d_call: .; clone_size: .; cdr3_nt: TGTGCCAGCAGTGAATGGGAACAGGGTAGTGGCTACACCTTC; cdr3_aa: CASSEWEQGSGYTF
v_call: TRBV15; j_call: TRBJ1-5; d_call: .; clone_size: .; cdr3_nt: TGTGCCACCAGTTTTAGGGAGGGGGGCCAGCCCCAGCATTTT; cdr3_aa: CATSFREGGQPQHF
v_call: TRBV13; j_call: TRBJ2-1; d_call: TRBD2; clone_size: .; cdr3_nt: TGTGCCAGCTTATTCGGCGGGGGGGCCGATGAGCAGTTCTTC; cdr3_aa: CASLFGGGADEQFF
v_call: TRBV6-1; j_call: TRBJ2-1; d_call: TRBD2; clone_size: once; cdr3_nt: TGTGCCGCCATGGGGGGGTACAATGAGCAGTTCTTC; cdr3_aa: CAAMGGYNEQFF
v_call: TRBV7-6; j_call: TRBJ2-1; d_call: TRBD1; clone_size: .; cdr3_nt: TGTGCCAGCAGCTCCCGGGACAGAGCCTACAATGAGCAGTTCTTC; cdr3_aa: CASSSRDRAYNEQFF
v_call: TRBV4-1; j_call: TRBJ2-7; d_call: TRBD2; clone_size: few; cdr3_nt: TGCGCCAGCAGGCAAGGGTCCGGGGGGGCGTACGAGCAGTACTTC; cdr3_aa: CASRQGSGGAYEQYF
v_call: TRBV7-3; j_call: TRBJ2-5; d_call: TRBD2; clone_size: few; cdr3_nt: TGTGCCAGCAGCTCCGCAACTAGCGGGGGGGCGGAGACCCAGTACTTC; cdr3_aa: CASSSATSGGAETQYF
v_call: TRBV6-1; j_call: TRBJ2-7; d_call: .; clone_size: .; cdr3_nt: TGTGCCAGCAGGGCGGGGCGGACAGGCATCTACGAGCAGTACTTC; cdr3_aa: CASRAGRTGIYEQYF
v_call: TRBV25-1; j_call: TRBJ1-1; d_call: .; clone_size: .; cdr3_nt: TGTGCCAGCAGTGAATATGTGGGGGCGGGTGAAGCTTTCTTT; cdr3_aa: CASSEYVGAGEAFF
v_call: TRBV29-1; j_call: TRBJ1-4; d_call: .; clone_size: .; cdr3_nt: TGCAGCGTTGTCGGCGGGGACGTTGGGGAAAAACTGTTTTTT; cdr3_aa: CSVVGGDVGEKLFF
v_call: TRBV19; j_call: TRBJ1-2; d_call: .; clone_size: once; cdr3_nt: TGTGCCAGTAACTGGCCGACTGCTAACTATGGCTACACCTTC; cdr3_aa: CASNWPTANYGYTF
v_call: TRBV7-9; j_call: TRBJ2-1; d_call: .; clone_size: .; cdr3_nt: TGTGCCAGCAGCCCCCCCTCTAGCGTTGAGCAGTTCTTC; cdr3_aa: CASSPPSSVEQFF
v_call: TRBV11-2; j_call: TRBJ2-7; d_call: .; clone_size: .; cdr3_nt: TGTGCCAGCAGCTCCGGAGGGGCAGCCTACTACGAGCAGTACTTC; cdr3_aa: CASSSGGAAYYEQYF
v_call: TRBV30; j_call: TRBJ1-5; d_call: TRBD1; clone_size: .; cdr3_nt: TGTGCCTGGAGCCAGGGGGATTATAGCAATCAGCCCCAGCATTTT; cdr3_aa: CAWSQGDYSNQPQHF
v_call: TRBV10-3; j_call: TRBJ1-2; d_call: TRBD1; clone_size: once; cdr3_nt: TGTGCCATCAGCCTTGCCCCGGGACAGGTTAAACGCGTCGGGGGCTACACCTTC; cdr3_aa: CAISLAPGQVKRVGGYTF
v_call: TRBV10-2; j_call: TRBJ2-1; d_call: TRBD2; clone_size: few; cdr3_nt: TGCGCCAGCAGTGAGTCGGGGGGGACCTACAATGAGCAGTTCTTC; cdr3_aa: CASSESGGTYNEQFF
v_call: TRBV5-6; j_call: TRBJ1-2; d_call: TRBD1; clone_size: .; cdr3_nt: TGTGCCAGCAGCTACCGAGGACAGGGTTACCTCTATGGCTACACCTTC; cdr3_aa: CASSYRGQGYLYGYTF
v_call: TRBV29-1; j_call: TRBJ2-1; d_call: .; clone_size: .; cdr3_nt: TGCAGCGTGAGGAGCTCCTACAATGAGCAGTTCTTC; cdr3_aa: CSVRSSYNEQFF
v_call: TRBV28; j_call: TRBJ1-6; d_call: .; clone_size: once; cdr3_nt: TGTGCCAGCATCAGGCAGGGCCCCTATAATTCACCCCTCCACTTT; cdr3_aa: CASIRQGPYNSPLHF
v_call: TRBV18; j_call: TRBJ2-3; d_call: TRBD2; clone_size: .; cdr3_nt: TGTGCCGCCTCGGAGGCGGGGGGGCCTTTTGATACGCAGTATTTT; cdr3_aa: CAASEAGGPFDTQYF
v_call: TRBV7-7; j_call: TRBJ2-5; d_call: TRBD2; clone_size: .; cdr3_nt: TGTGCCAGCAGCTCCTTAGCGGGGGTACAAGAGACCCAGTACTTC; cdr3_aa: CASSSLAGVQETQYF
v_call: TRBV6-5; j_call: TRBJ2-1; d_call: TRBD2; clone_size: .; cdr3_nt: TGTGCCAGCAGCCCAGCCGGGGGGGCCACGAATGAGCAGTTCTTC; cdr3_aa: CASSPAGGATNEQFF
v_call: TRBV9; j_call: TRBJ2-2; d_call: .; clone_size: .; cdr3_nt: TGTGCCAGCAGCGCCAGGGATGGCGGGGAGCTGTTTTTT; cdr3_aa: CASSARDGGELFF
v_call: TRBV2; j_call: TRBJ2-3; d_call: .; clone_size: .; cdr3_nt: TGTGCCAGCAGTGGGCGGGTCACAGATACGCAGTATTTT; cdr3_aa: CASSGRVTDTQYF
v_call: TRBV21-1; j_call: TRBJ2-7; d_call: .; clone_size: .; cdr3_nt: TGTGCCAGCAGCAAATTTAGGGACAGGGCCTACGAGCAGTACTTC; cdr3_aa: CASSKFRDRAYEQYF
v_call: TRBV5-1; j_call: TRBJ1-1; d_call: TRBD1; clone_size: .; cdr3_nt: TGCGCCAGCAGCTTGGTTATGACAGGGGTGGACACTGAAGCTTTCTTT; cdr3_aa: CASSLVMTGVDTEAFF
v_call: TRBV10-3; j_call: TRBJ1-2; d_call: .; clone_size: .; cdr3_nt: TGTGCCATCAGATCCAATCCTAACTATGGCTACACCTTC; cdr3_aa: CAIRSNPNYGYTF
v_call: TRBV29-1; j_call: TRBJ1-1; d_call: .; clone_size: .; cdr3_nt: TGCAGCGTTGTTTCCCAACGGGCTGAAGCTTTCTTT; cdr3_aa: CSVVSQRAEAFF
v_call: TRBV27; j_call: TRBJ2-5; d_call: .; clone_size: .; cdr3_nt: TGTGCCAGCAGTTCCCTAGGGGGGGAGGAGACCCAGTACTTC; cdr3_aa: CASSSLGGEETQYF
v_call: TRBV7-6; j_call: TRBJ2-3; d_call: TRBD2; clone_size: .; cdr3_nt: TGTGCCAGCAGCTCCTCCCCTTATAGCGGGGGGACGGGTGATACGCAGTATTTT; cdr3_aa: CASSSSPYSGGTGDTQYF
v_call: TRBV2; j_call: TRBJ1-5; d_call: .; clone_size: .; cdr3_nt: TGTGCCAGCTCCACGGGGTACAATCAGCCCCAGCATTTT; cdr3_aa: CASSTGYNQPQHF
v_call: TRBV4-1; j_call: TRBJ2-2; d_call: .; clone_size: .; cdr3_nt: TGCGCCAGCAGCCAAGGGGTGATGGCGGAGAACACCGGGGAGCTGTTTTTT; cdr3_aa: CASSQGVMAENTGELFF
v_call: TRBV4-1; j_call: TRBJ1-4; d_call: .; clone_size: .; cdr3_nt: TGCGCCAGCAGCCAAGAAACCCCCCACACCAATGAAAAACTGTTTTTT; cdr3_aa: CASSQETPHTNEKLFF
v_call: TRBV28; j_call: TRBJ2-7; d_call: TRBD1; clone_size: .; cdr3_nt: TGTGCCAGCAGTTTTGGGGACAGGGGTTTCACCTACGAGCAGTACTTC; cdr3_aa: CASSFGDRGFTYEQYF
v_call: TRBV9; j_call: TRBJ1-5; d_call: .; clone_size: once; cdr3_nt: TGTGCCAGCAGCAGGGGCAGGGACAATCAGCCCCAGCATTTT; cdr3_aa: CASSRGRDNQPQHF
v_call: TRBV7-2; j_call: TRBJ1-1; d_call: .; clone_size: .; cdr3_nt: TGTGCCAGCAGCCCCGGCGGGGGAAGGAACACTGAAGCTTTCTTT; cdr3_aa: CASSPGGGRNTEAFF
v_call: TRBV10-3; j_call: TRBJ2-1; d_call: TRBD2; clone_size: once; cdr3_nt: TGTGCCATCACCGCTAGCGGGGGGAATGAGCAGTTCTTC; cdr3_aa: CAITASGGNEQFF
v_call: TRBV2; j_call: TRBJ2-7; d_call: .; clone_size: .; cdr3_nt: TGTGCCAGCAGTGAAGGCGGGACGGTCGCCTACGAGCAGTACTTC; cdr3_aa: CASSEGGTVAYEQYF
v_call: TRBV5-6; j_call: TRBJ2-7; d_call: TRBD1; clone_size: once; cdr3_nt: TGTGCCAGCAGCCCTGGGACAGGGGTTGGCGAGCAGTACTTC; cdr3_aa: CASSPGTGVGEQYF
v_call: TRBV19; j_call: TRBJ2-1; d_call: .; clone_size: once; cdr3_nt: TGTGCCAGTAGTATCAGGGCCTACAATGAGCAGTTCTTC; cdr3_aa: CASSIRAYNEQFF
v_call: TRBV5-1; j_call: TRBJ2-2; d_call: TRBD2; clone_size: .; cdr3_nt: TGCGCCACCTCCCCCCCCGCGGGGGTTACCGGGGAGCTGTTTTTT; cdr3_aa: CATSPPAGVTGELFF
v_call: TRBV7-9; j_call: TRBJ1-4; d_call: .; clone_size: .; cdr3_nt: TGTGCCAGCAGCCCCGGGAGTGGGAGCTTCTTTGAAAAACTGTTTTTT; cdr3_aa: CASSPGSGSFFEKLFF
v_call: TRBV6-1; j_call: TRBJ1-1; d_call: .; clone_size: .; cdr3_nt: TGTGCCAGCGGTGCTCGGGGAGGAAGTGGAACTGAAGCTTTCTTT; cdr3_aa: CASGARGGSGTEAFF
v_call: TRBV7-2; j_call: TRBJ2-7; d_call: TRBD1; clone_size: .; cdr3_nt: TGTGCCAGCAGCGCCTACAGGGGAACCTACGAGCAGTACTTC; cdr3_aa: CASSAYRGTYEQYF
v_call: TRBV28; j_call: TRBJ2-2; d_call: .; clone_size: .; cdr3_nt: TGTGCCAGCAGTTTATCGTTCCAGAACGGGGAGCTGTTTTTT; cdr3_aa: CASSLSFQNGELFF
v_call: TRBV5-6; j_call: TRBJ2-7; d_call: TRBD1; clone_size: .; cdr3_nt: TGTGCCAGCAGCTTGGCCGGGACAGGGTACAGCGAGCAGTACTTC; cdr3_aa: CASSLAGTGYSEQYF
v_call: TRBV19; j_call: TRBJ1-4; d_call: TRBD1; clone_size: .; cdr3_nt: TGTGCCAGTAGTCTCCAGGGGGTAGGTGAAAAACTGTTTTTT; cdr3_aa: CASSLQGVGEKLFF
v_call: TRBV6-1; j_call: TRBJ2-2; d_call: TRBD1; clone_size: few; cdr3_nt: TGTGCCAGCAGTGCTCCCGGGACAGAGAACACCGGGGAGCTGTTTTTT; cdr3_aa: CASSAPGTENTGELFF
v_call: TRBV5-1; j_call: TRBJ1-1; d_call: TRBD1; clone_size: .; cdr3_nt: TGCGCCAGCAGCTCGCAGGGGGCGAATGAAGCTTTCTTT; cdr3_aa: CASSSQGANEAFF